The 20 T cell receptor beta chains reported below all come from one sample, sequenced in a study of identical twins. Via MiXCR, TCRdb re-called the 5' RACE reads, giving one row per CDR3 protein. This sample has roughly 710,000 distinct CDR3 sequences; 6.1% occur once, and the top ten carry 1.5% to 2%. Input material: naive T cells sorted from blood. All receptors derive from a man aged 18 to 30 in good health.

This clonotype occurred a few times. The J gene is TRBJ1-1, the V gene TRBV6-1; D might be TRBD1 (5 bases). V lost 6 bases to trimming and J lost 6 bases, with 20 bases between them. Germline CDR1 reads MNHNS; CDR2 reads SASEGT. The CDR3 runs 15 residues. DNA of the CDR3: TGTGCCAGCAGCCGCAGTCCCGGGGCGAGTGCTGAAGCTTTCTTT. The encoded protein is CASSRSPGASAEAFF.

The chain couples TRBV6-5 to TRBJ2-5; 9 bases are a match to TRBD1. Trimming cost V 1 base and J 4 bases; bases outside gene matches: 4. Germline values: CDR1 MNHEY, CDR2 SVGAGI. This CDR3 has 15 amino acids. In nucleotides, the CDR3 is TGTGCCAGCAGTTACTTCGGGACAGGGAGAGAGACCCAGTACTTC. This sequence encodes CASSYFGTGRETQYF.

This clonotype was seen repeatedly, ten times or more. The J gene is TRBJ1-1, the V gene TRBV29-1; D is possibly TRBD1 (5 bases). Germline V lookup: CDR1 SQVTM, CDR2 ANQGSEA. CDR3 size: 14 residues. The germline V and J ends were trimmed by 5 bases and 4 bases, with 17 bases remaining between them. CDR3 in amino acids: CSVQLRGPSTEAFF. The CDR3 DNA sequence: TGCAGCGTTCAGTTGCGGGGCCCCAGCACTGAAGCTTTCTTT.

This clonotype has at least ten counts. V is TRBV11-2 and J is TRBJ2-7, with 8 bases fitting TRBD1. Per the germline V gene, CDR1 is SGHAT and CDR2 is FQNNGV. The length of the CDR3 is 14 residues. V was clipped by 4 bases and J by 3 bases; unmatched bases: 5. CDR3 sequence: CASSSGQGLYEQYV. CDR3 bases: TGTGCCAGCAGCTCTGGACAGGGACTCTACGAGCAGTACGTC.

This clonotype has ten or more counts. This chain links TRBV29-1 with TRBJ2-1; 11 bases fit TRBD1. The germline V gene encodes CDR1 SQVTM and CDR2 ANQGSEA. Trimming took 6 bases from V and 1 from J; bases not matched to a gene: 5. The CDR3 consists of 15 residues. CDR3 nucleotides: TGCAGCGTAGGACAGGGGGCAAGGTCCTACAATGAGCAGTTCTTC. Residues: CSVGQGARSYNEQFF.

The table lists this clonotype with a few counts. The chain employs TRBV29-1 and TRBJ1-1, with D possibly TRBD1 on 5 matching bases. This CDR3 has 12 amino acids. Trimming shortened V by 3 bases and J by 4 bases, and 9 bases separated the two germline ends. CDR1 and CDR2 (germline): SQVTM, ANQGSEA. CDR3 DNA: TGCAGCGTTGAGGGACGTACCACTGAAGCTTTCTTT. This codes for CSVEGRTTEAFF.

This clonotype has at least ten counts. The chain carries TRBV12-3 or TRBV12-4 and TRBJ1-1; 7 bases align to TRBD1. Trimming took 5 bases from V and 3 from J; bases not matched to a gene: 3. The CDR3 covers 13 residues. CDR3 DNA: TGTGCCAGCAGTCCTCAGGGGGACACTGAAGCTTTCTTT. Amino acids: CASSPQGDTEAFF.

This clonotype appeared many times. The chain combines TRBV4-3 with TRBJ1-5, with no clear D. V was trimmed by 3 bases and J by 4 bases, leaving 13 bases between them. The CDR3 consists of 15 residues. The germline V gene has CDR1 LGHNA and CDR2 YSLEER. CDR3 sequence reads: CASSHKSWINQPQHF. The CDR3 DNA reads as TGCGCCAGCAGCCACAAAAGTTGGATTAATCAGCCCCAGCATTTT.

The chain is built from TRBV19 and TRBJ2-1; no definite D call. The CDR3 is 13 residues long. CDR1 and CDR2 (germline): LNHDA, SQIVND (reference sequence). Trimming took 5 bases from V and 7 from J, leaving 12 bases between them. The DNA of the CDR3 is TGTGCCAGTAGTGCCTCGAGTGGGAATGAGCAGTTCTTC. Translated, it gives CASSASSGNEQFF.

This clonotype was observed at least ten times. The chain joins TRBV28 to TRBJ2-7; 9 nucleotides align to TRBD1. Per germline, CDR1 MDHEN and CDR2 SYDVKM. The CDR3 has 15 amino acids. Trimming at V came to 6 bases and at J to 3 bases, leaving 9 bases not matched to a gene. For the CDR3, the DNA is TGTGCCAGCAGCCCCTTCGGGACAGGGCTCTACGAGCAGTACTTC. Amino acid sequence: CASSPFGTGLYEQYF.

This clonotype was counted at least ten times. The genes are TRBV28 and TRBJ2-2, with 7 bases fitting TRBD1. This CDR3 is 14 amino acids long. The J segment lost 0 bases and the V segment lost 10 bases, leaving 5 bases of the junction unmatched. Looked up from germline, CDR1 is MDHEN and CDR2 is SYDVKM. Here the CDR3 reads CAILGTANTGELFF. In nucleotides, the CDR3 is TGTGCCATCTTAGGGACAGCGAACACCGGGGAGCTGTTTTTT.

This clonotype was observed a few times. This chain joins TRBV7-9 and TRBJ2-1, with D perhaps assigned TRBD1 or TRBD2 (8 bases each). V was pared by 5 bases and J by 8 bases, with 22 bases between. There are 16 residues in the CDR3. The germline V gene has CDR1 SEHNR and CDR2 FQNEAQ (reference sequence). The DNA for the CDR3 is TGTGCCAGCAGCCCGACAGGGGCCCGGGAGGGGTATGAGCAGTTCTTC. Protein product: CASSPTGAREGYEQFF.

A few counts support this clonotype. The chain is built from TRBV5-6 and TRBJ2-2, with 11 bases matching TRBD2. Germline CDR1 SGHDT, CDR2 YYEEEE. CDR3 length: 16 amino acids. The trim removed 4 bases at V and 5 bases at J, leaving 7 bases unmatched. The CDR3 region has the DNA TGTGCCAGCAGCATAGCGGGAGGGCCTTCAACCGGGGAGCTGTTTTTT. It encodes CASSIAGGPSTGELFF. Full variable domain (remainder filled in from reference TRBV5-6 and TRBJ2-2): DAGVTQSPTHLIKTRGQQVTLRCSPKSGHDTVSWYQQALGQGPQFIFQYYEEEERQRGNFPDRFSGHQFPNYSSELNVNALLLGDSALYLCASSIAGGPSTGELFFGEGSRLTVL.

This clonotype was detected a few times. The J gene is TRBJ2-1, the V gene TRBV29-1; 11 positions agree with TRBD2. The CDR3 consists of 15 residues. Germline V lookup: CDR1 SQVTM, CDR2 ANQGSEA. J was trimmed by 4 bases and V by 6 bases; bases with no gene match: 8. The CDR3 coding sequence is TGCAGCGTCGACTTAGCGGGAGGGTTATACAATGAGCAGTTCTTC. Amino acid sequence: CSVDLAGGLYNEQFF.

This clonotype was detected a few times. CDR3 sequence reads: CASSGTLKKETQYF. CDR3 coding DNA: TGCGCCAGCTCCGGGACACTAAAGAAAGAGACCCAGTACTTC. The chain links TRBV23-1 to TRBJ2-5, with D possibly matching TRBD1 (6 bases). TRBV23-1 is an ORF, and what it does is uncertain. The CDR3 length is 14 residues. Between the trimmed V and J ends, which lost 8 bases and 3 bases, there was a span of 16 bases.

This clonotype came up many times. This chain uses TRBV9 with TRBJ2-3, with 7 bases fitting TRBD2. V gave up 3 bases and J gave up 2 bases; unmatched junction bases: 15. Germline values: CDR1 SGDLS, CDR2 YYNGEE. The CDR3 contains 18 residues. The CDR3 DNA reads as TGTGCCAGCAGCGCCCGAGGCGGACTAGAGATCAACACAGATACGCAGTATTTT. This codes for CASSARGGLEINTDTQYF.

This clonotype was counted a few times. The chain links TRBV12-3 or TRBV12-4 to TRBJ2-1, with TRBD1 matching over 7 bases. The CDR3 consists of 14 residues. The trim removed 9 bases at V and 2 bases at J, leaving 7 bases unmatched. CDR3 sequence (DNA): TGTGCCAGTAAAAGGGGGCTGGCCTACAATGAGCAGTTCTTC. Amino acids: CASKRGLAYNEQFF.

This clonotype has ten or more counts. The chain carries TRBV6-5 and TRBJ2-2; 8 positions match TRBD1. The CDR3 consists of 16 residues. Germline V gene lookup returns CDR1 MNHEY and CDR2 SVGAGI. V dropped 2 bases and J dropped 6; count of bases not matched to a gene: 8. The CDR3 sequence is CASSYQDRVTPGELFF. CDR3 nucleotides: TGTGCCAGCAGTTACCAGGACAGGGTCACCCCCGGGGAGCTGTTTTTT.

The CDR3 coding sequence is TGTGCCAGCAGTTACGGTGAATTTACCCCCCAGTACGTC. It is translated as CASSYGEFTPQYV. J is TRBJ2-7 and V is TRBV12-3 or TRBV12-4; D unresolved. The CDR3 loop spans 13 amino acids. V was pared by 4 bases and J by 10 bases, with 17 bases between.

This clonotype showed up just a few times. V is TRBV24-1 and J is TRBJ2-1; D possibly corresponds to TRBD1 (5 bases). The ends were cut back, 5 bases at V and 9 bases at J, with 7 bases in the middle. Germline loops: CDR1 KGHDR, CDR2 SFDVKD. The CDR3 has 11 amino acids. The CDR3 loop reads CATSVRGEQFF. In DNA form, the CDR3 reads TGTGCCACCAGTGTAAGGGGTGAGCAGTTCTTC.